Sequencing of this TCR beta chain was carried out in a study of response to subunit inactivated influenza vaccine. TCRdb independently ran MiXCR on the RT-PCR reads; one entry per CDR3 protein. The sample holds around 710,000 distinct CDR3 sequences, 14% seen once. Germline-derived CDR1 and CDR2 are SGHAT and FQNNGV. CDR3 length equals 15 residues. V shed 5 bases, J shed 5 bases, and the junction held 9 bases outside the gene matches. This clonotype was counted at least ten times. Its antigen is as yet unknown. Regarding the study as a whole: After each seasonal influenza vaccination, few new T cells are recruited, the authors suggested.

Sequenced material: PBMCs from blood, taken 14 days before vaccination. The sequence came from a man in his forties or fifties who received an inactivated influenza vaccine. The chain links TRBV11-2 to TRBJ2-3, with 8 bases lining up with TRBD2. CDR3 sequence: CASSPPGLAGDTQYF. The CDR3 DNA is TGTGCCAGCAGCCCGCCGGGGCTAGCGGGAGATACGCAGTATTTT.